Listed below are T cell receptor beta chains from one sample, sequenced in a study of CD8+CD57+ T cells in acquired aplastic anemia. TCRdb analysed the reads with MiXCR anew, one entry per CDR3 protein. This table has 200,000 or so distinct CDR3 sequences, 48% appearing once. Sequenced material: sorted CD4+, CD8+, or CD8+CD57+ T cells (not recorded which) from PBMCs. These receptors originate from a human donor with aplastic anemia. The CDR3 runs from the conserved cysteine through the conserved F or W. Fields, in order: V gene, D gene, clone size, J gene, CDR3 protein, CDR3 DNA. D genes are given only for firm matches. Expanded clones get a size class; other rows say once, few or many, or leave the size out.

V: TRBV24-1; D: -; size: -; J: TRBJ1-1; CDR3: CATSDDRHTEAFF; DNA: TGTGCCACCAGTGATGATAGACACACTGAAGCTTTCTTT
V: TRBV2; D: TRBD1; size: -; J: TRBJ1-5; CDR3: CASSTGAQPQHF; DNA: TGTGCCAGCAGCACAGGGGCCCAGCCCCAGCATTTT
V: TRBV24-1; D: TRBD2; size: -; J: TRBJ2-7; CDR3: CATSDPIAGTYEQYF; DNA: TGTGCCACCAGTGATCCCATAGCGGGGACCTACGAGCAGTACTTC
V: TRBV4-2; D: -; size: -; J: TRBJ1-2; CDR3: CASSQDREGLDGYTF; DNA: TGTGCCAGCAGCCAAGACCGGGAGGGCTTGGATGGCTACACCTTC
V: TRBV29-1; D: TRBD1; size: few; J: TRBJ2-2; CDR3: CSVEDLDRENTGELFF; DNA: TGCAGCGTTGAAGACCTGGACAGGGAGAACACCGGGGAGCTGTTTTTT
V: TRBV5-8; D: -; size: many; J: TRBJ1-2; CDR3: CASSLARVPYGYTF; DNA: TGTGCCAGCAGCTTGGCCCGGGTTCCTTATGGCTACACCTTC
V: TRBV7-6; D: -; size: -; J: TRBJ2-5; CDR3: CASSLVIGPQETQYF; DNA: TGTGCCAGCAGCTTAGTAATCGGACCTCAGGAGACCCAGTACTTC
V: TRBV5-4; D: -; size: -; J: TRBJ2-7; CDR3: CASSPMGWGEQYF; DNA: TGTGCCAGCAGCCCCATGGGGTGGGGCGAGCAGTACTTC
V: TRBV5-6; D: -; size: -; J: TRBJ1-4; CDR3: CASSPPKSPATNEKLFF; DNA: TGTGCCAGCTCACCACCGAAGTCGCCGGCAACTAATGAAAAACTGTTTTTT
V: TRBV10-1; D: TRBD1; size: -; J: TRBJ2-2; CDR3: CASSGFAGTDNTGELFF; DNA: TGCGCCAGCAGTGGGTTCGCCGGGACAGATAACACCGGGGAGCTGTTTTTT
V: TRBV7-2; D: -; size: -; J: TRBJ2-6; CDR3: CASSPGYDVLTF; DNA: TGTGCCAGCAGCCCAGGGTATGACGTCCTGACTTTC
V: TRBV29-1; D: -; size: once; J: TRBJ2-2; CDR3: CSARRGGGGELFF; DNA: TGCAGCGCCCGAAGGGGGGGTGGCGGGGAGCTGTTTTTT
V: TRBV19; D: -; size: -; J: TRBJ1-1; CDR3: CASSSWNTEAFF; DNA: TGTGCCAGTAGTAGCTGGAACACTGAAGCTTTCTTT
V: TRBV9; D: -; size: -; J: TRBJ1-1; CDR3: CARPGGNEAFF; DNA: TGTGCCAGACCTGGGGGCAATGAAGCTTTCTTT
V: TRBV10-3; D: -; size: -; J: TRBJ2-7; CDR3: CAISDSYEQYF; DNA: TGTGCCATCAGTGACTCATACGAGCAGTACTTC
V: TRBV2; D: -; size: -; J: TRBJ1-5; CDR3: CASTPGSQPQHF; DNA: TGTGCCAGCACCCCCGGGAGTCAGCCCCAGCATTTT
V: TRBV6-1; D: TRBD1; size: many; J: TRBJ2-7; CDR3: CASSLWTGTEQYF; DNA: TGTGCCAGCAGCCTATGGACAGGGACCGAGCAGTACTTC
V: TRBV4-3; D: -; size: once; J: TRBJ2-7; CDR3: CASSQGGARKDEQYF; DNA: TGCGCCAGCAGCCAAGGGGGGGCGCGTAAGGACGAGCAGTACTTC
V: TRBV10-3; D: -; size: -; J: TRBJ1-4; CDR3: CASSEAYGTLTANEKLFF; DNA: TGTGCCAGCAGTGAAGCGTATGGGACACTAACAGCTAATGAAAAACTGTTTTTT
V: TRBV5-1; D: TRBD2; size: many; J: TRBJ2-7; CDR3: CASSLERGSAGYEQYF; DNA: TGCGCCAGCAGCTTGGAGCGCGGGAGCGCTGGCTACGAGCAGTACTTC
V: TRBV29-1; D: -; size: -; J: TRBJ1-5; CDR3: CSVGGGNQPQHF; DNA: TGCAGCGTAGGAGGTGGCAATCAGCCCCAGCATTTT
V: TRBV9; D: -; size: many; J: TRBJ1-2; CDR3: CASSVEEGASGGYTF; DNA: TGTGCCAGCAGCGTAGAGGAGGGTGCCAGCGGGGGCTACACCTTC
V: TRBV4-1; D: TRBD1; size: -; J: TRBJ1-1; CDR3: CASSQNVLPGQSHRGAEAFF; DNA: TGCGCCAGCAGCCAAAATGTTTTGCCGGGACAGTCCCACAGGGGGGCTGAAGCTTTCTTT
V: TRBV7-9; D: -; size: -; J: TRBJ1-2; CDR3: CASVPTAGAYGYTF; DNA: TGTGCCAGCGTTCCGACGGCAGGGGCGTATGGCTACACCTTC
V: TRBV6-1; D: -; size: -; J: TRBJ1-1; CDR3: CAGSSRTVNTKAFF; DNA: TGTGCCGGCAGTAGTAGGACGGTGAACACTAAAGCTTTCTTT
V: TRBV19; D: TRBD1; size: few; J: TRBJ1-5; CDR3: CASSIGQGVASDSNQPQHF; DNA: TGTGCCAGTAGTATAGGACAGGGGGTCGCGTCCGATAGCAATCAGCCCCAGCATTTT
V: TRBV24-1; D: TRBD1; size: -; J: TRBJ1-2; CDR3: CATSDPTTGEAYGYTF; DNA: TGTGCCACCAGTGACCCCACGACAGGGGAAGCCTATGGCTACACCTTC